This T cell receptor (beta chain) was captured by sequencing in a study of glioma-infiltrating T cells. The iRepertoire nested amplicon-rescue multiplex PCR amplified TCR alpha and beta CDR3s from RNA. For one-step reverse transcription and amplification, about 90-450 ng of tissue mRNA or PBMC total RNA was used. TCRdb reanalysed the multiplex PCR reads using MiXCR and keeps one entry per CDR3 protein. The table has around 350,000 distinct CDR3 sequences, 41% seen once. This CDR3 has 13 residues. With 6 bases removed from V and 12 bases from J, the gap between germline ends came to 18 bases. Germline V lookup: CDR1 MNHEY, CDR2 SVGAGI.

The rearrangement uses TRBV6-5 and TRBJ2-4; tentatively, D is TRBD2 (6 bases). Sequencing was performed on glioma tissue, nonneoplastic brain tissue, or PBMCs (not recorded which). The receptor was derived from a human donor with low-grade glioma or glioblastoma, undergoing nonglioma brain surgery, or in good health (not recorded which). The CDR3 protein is CASSLYRAGSQYF. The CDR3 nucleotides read TGTGCCAGCAGCTTATATAGGGCCGGGAGTCAGTACTTC.